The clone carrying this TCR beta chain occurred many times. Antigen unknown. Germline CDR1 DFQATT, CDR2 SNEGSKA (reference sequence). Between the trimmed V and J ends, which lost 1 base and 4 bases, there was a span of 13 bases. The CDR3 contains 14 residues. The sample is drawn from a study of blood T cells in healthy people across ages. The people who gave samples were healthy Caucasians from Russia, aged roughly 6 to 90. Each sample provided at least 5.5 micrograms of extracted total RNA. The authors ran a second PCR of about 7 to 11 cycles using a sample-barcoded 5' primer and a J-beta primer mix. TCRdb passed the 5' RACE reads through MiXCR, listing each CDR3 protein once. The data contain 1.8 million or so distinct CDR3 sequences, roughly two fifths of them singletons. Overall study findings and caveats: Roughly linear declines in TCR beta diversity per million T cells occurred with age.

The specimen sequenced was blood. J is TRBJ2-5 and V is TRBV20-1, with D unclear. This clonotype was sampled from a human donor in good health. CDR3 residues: CSARGSGLRETQYF. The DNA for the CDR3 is TGCAGTGCTAGAGGGTCTGGCCTAAGAGAGACCCAGTACTTC.